Included here is one T cell receptor beta chain sequence, with context. V gave up 3 bases and J gave up 6 bases; unmatched junction bases: 6. CDR3 length equals 13 residues. Germline-derived CDR1 and CDR2 are SQVTM and ANQGSEA. The data originate from a study of blood T cells in healthy people across ages. Next came a second PCR, run for about 7 to 12 cycles, which used a sample-barcoded 5' primer along with a J-beta primer mix. TCRdb ran MiXCR on the 5' RACE reads and lists one entry per CDR3 protein. Altogether approximately 800,000 distinct CDR3 sequences are present, under 80% being singletons, with the ten largest covering around a quarter.

The chain has TRBV29-1 and TRBJ2-7; TRBD2 matches 9 bases. Sequencing was carried out using blood. The TCR sequence derives from a man younger than 40 in good health. CDR3 DNA sequence: TGCAGCGTTGACGAGGCGGGGGGGCTCGAGCAGTACTTC. Protein: CSVDEAGGLEQYF.